This entry is about one TCR beta chain. With 2 bases clipped from V and 15 bases from J, the junction kept 13 bases outside the gene matches. Germline V CDR1 and CDR2: KGHSH, LQKENI. This CDR3 has 15 amino acids. This entry comes from a study of CD8 T cell repertoires and HIV-1 epitope variants. Measured with immunoSEQ multiplex PCR; TCRdb has only the in-frame clones, and not every one. This sample has approximately 90,000 clones, with around 67% found just once. The sample was uncultured baseline CD8+ T cells from peripheral blood mononuclear cells (PBMCs). The chain links TRBV18 to TRBJ2-1, with 10 positions matching TRBD2. This TCR came from a male donor with HIV. CDR3 loop: CASSPAGGTSVDLFF. The CDR3 bases are TGTGCCAGCTCACCAGCAGGAGGGACTAGCGTCGATCTGTTCTTC.